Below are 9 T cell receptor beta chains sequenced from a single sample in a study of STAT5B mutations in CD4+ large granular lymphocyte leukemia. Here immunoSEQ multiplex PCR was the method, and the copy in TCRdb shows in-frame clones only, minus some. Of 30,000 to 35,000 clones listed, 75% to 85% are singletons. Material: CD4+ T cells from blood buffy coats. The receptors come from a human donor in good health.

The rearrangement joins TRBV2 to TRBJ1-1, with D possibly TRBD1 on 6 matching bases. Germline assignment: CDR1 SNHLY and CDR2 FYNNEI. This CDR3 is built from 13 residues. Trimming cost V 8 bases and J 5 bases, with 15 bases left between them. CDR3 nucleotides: TGTGCCAGCCTCTACCCACAGGGTACTGAAGCTTTCTTT. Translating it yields CASLYPQGTEAFF.

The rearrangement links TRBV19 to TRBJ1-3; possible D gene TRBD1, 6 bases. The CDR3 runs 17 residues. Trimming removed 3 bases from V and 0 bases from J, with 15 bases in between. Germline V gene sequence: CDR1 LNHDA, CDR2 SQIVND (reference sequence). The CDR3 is CASSIDLGALSGNTIYF. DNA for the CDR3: TGTGCCAGTAGTATCGACTTGGGGGCCCTCTCTGGAAACACCATATATTTT.

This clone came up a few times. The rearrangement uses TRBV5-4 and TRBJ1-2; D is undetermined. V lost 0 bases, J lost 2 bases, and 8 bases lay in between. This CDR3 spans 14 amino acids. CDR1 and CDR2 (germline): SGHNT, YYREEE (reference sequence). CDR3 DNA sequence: TGTGCCAGCAGCTTGGATCGGGAGAACTATGGCTACACCTTC. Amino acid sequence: CASSLDRENYGYTF. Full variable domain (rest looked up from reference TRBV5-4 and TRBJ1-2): ETGVTQSPTHLIKTRGQQVTLRCSSQSGHNTVSWYQQALGQGPQFIFQYYREEENGRGNFPPRFSGLQFPNYSSELNVNALELDDSALYLCASSLDRENYGYTFGSGTRLTVV.

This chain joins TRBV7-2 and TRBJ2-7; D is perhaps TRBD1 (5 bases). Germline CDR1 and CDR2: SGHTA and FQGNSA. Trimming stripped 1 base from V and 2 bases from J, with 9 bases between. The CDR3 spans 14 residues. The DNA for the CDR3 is TGTGCCAGCAGCTTAGATCAGGGTGCCTACGAGCAGTACTTC. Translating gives CASSLDQGAYEQYF.

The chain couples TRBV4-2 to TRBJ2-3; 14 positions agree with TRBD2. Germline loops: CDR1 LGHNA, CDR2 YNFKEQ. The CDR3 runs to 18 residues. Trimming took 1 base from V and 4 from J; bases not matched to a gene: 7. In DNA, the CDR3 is TGTGCCAGCAGCCAAGTCCCGACTAGCGGGAGGGGCGCAGATACGCAGTATTTT. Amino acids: CASSQVPTSGRGADTQYF.

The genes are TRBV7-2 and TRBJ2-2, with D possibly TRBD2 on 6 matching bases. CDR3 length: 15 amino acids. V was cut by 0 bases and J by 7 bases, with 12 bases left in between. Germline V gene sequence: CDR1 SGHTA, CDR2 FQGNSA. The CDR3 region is CASSLAETSFGELFF. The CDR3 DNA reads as TGTGCCAGCAGCTTAGCAGAAACTAGCTTCGGGGAGCTGTTTTTT.

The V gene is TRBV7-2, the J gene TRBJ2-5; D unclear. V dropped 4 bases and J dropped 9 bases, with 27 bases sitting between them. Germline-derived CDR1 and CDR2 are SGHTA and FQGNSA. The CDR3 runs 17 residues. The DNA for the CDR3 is TGTGCCAGCAGCTACCTATCCGCCGGGCAGCAGCTTGGGCCCCAGTACTTC. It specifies CASSYLSAGQQLGPQYF.

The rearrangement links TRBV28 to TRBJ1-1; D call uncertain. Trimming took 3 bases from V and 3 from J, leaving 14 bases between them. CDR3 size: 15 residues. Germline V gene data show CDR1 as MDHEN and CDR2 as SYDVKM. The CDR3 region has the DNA TGTGCCAGCAGTTTTGCTCAGGTGATGGACACTGAAGCTTTCTTT. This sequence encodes CASSFAQVMDTEAFF.

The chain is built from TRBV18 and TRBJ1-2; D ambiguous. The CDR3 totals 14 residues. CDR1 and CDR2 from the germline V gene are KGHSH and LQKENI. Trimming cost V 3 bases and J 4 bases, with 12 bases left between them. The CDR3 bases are TGTGCCAGCTCACCGGCCCGGGCCACCTATGGCTACACCTTC. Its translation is CASSPARATYGYTF. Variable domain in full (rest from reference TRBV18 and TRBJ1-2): NAGVMQNPRHLVRRRGQEARLRCSPMKGHSHVYWYRQLPEEGLKFMVYLQKENIIDESGMPKERFSAEFPKEGPSILRIQQVVRGDSAAYFCASSPARATYGYTFGSGTRLTVV.